This T cell receptor (beta chain) is from a study of cytomegalovirus exposure and HLA in healthy donors. An approximately 120-subject validation cohort, separate from the approximately 670-subject first cohort, supplied the donors. TCRdb's table, derived via immunoSEQ multiplex PCR, lists solely in-frame clones and lacks some. The data hold about 120,000 clones, with approximately 94% observed a single time. V was clipped by 3 bases and J by 2 bases, with 14 bases between them. The CDR3 spans 14 residues. In germline, CDR1 is SQVTM, CDR2 ANQGSEA. The sequencing input was PBMCs. This receptor was identified in a man aged 18 to 29 in good health and CMV-seronegative. The rearrangement joins TRBV29-1 to TRBJ2-7; weak D call: TRBD1 (6 bases). CDR3 residues: CSVDEGKGAYEQYF. CDR3 sequence (DNA): TGCAGCGTTGACGAGGGGAAGGGGGCCTACGAGCAGTACTTC.